A single T cell receptor (beta chain) is shown here with its context. The data originate from a study of cytomegalovirus exposure and HLA in healthy donors. V shed 0 bases and J 3 bases; nucleotides not matched to a gene: 13. This CDR3 has 19 residues. Germline values: CDR1 SGDLS, CDR2 YYNGEE. PCR amplification relied on 60 Vbeta primers (plus 13 Jbeta primers). The table came from immunoSEQ multiplex PCR; TCRdb's copy has only in-frame clones and leaves some out. Here the sample spans approximately 180,000 clones, around 83% being singletons. The material sequenced was PBMCs. This TCR was sampled from a woman aged 18-29 years in good health and CMV-seronegative. This chain connects TRBV9 to TRBJ2-2; 8 bases line up with TRBD2. CDR3 bases: TGTGCCAGCAGCGTAGATGACGGGAGGGCCGAAAGGGACACCGGGGAGCTGTTTTTT. Encoded protein: CASSVDDGRAERDTGELFF.